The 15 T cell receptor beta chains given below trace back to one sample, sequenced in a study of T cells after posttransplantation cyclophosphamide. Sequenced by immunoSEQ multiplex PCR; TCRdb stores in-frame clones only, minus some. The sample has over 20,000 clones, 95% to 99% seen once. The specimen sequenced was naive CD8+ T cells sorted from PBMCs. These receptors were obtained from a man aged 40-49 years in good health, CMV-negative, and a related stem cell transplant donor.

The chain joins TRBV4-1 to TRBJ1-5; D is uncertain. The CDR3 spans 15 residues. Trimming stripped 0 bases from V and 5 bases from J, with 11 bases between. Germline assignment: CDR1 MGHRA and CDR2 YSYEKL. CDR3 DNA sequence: TGCGCCAGCAGCCAAGATACCGGGATGTATCAGCCCCAGCATTTT. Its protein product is CASSQDTGMYQPQHF.

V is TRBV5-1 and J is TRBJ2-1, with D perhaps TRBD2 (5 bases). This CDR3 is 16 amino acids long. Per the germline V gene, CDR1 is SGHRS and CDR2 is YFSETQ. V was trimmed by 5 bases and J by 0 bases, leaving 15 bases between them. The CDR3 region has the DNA TGCGCCAGCAGTTACAGTGGGAGAAGCTCCTACAATGAGCAGTTCTTC. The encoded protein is CASSYSGRSSYNEQFF.

CDR3 sequence (DNA): TGTGCCAGCAGTTTCCGGACTAGCAGCTACGAGCAGTACTTC. It translates to CASSFRTSSYEQYF. The V and J genes are TRBV6-5 and TRBJ2-7, with 8 bases identical to TRBD2. The CDR3 length is 14 residues. Germline V gives CDR1 MNHEY, CDR2 SVGAGI. J was trimmed by 3 bases and V by 4 bases; bases with no gene match: 5.

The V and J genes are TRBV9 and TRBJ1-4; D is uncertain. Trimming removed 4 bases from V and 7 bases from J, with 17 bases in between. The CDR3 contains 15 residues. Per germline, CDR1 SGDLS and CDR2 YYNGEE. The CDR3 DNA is TGTGCCAGCAGCCCCCGCGGGCTGGGTGGTGAAAAACTGTTTTTT. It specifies CASSPRGLGGEKLFF.

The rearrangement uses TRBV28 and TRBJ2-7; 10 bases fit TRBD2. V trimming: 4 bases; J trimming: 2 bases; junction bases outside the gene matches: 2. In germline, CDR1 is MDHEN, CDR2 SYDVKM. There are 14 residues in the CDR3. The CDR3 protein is CASSWTSGTYEQYF. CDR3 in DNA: TGTGCCAGCAGTTGGACTAGCGGAACCTACGAGCAGTACTTC. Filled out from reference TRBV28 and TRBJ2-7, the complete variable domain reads DVKVTQSSRYLVKRTGEKVFLECVQDMDHENMFWYRQDPGLGLRLIYFSYDVKMKEKGDIPEGYSVSREKKERFSLILESASTNQTSMYLCASSWTSGTYEQYFGPGTRLTVT.

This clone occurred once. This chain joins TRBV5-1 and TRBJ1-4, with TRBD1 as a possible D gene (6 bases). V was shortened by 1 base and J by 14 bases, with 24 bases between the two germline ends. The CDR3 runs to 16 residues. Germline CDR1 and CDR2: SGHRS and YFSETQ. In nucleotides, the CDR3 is TGCGCCAGCAGCTTGTCTGGTAGGGGGTCCCAAGAAGGGCTGTTTTTT. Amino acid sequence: CASSLSGRGSQEGLFF.

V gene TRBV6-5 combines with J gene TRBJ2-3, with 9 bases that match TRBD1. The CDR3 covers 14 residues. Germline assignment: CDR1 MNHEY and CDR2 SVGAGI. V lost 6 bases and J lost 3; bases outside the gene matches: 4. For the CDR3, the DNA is TGTGCCAGCAGACAGGGGGCTATTACAGATACGCAGTATTTT. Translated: CASRQGAITDTQYF.

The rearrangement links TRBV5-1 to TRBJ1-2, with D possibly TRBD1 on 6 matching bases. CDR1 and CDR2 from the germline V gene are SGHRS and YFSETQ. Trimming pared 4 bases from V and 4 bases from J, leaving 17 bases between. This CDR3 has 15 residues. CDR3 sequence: CASSAFFGTSYGYTF. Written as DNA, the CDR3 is TGCGCCAGCAGCGCCTTCTTCGGGACATCCTATGGCTACACCTTC. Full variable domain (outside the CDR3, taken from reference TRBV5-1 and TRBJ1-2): KAGVTQTPRYLIKTRGQQVTLSCSPISGHRSVSWYQQTPGQGLQFLFEYFSETQRNKGNFPGRFSGRQFSNSRSEMNVSTLELGDSALYLCASSAFFGTSYGYTFGSGTRLTVV.

The CDR3 loop reads CAISETGPANNEKLFF. CDR3 sequence (DNA): TGTGCCATCAGTGAGACAGGCCCAGCTAATAATGAAAAACTGTTTTTT. J is TRBJ1-4 and V is TRBV10-3; the D gene is possibly TRBD1 (5 bases). The germline CDR1 and CDR2 sequences are ENHRY and SYGVKD. The CDR3 consists of 16 residues. With 2 bases removed from V and 4 bases from J, the gap between germline ends came to 14 bases.

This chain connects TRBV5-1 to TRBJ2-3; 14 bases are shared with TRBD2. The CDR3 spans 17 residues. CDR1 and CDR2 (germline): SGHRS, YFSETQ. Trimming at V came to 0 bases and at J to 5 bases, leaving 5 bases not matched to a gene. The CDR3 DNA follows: TGCGCCAGCAGCTTGGCCTTGGGACTAGCGGGAGTAGATACGCAGTATTTT. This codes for CASSLALGLAGVDTQYF. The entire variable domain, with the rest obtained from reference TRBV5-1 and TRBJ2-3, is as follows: KAGVTQTPRYLIKTRGQQVTLSCSPISGHRSVSWYQQTPGQGLQFLFEYFSETQRNKGNFPGRFSGRQFSNSRSEMNVSTLELGDSALYLCASSLALGLAGVDTQYFGPGTRLTVL.

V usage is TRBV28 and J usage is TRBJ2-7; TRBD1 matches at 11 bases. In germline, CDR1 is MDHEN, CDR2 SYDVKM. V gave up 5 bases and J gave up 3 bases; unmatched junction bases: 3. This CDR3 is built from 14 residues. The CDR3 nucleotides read TGTGCCAGCAGTACGGGGACAGGGGGCTACGAGCAGTACTTC. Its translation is CASSTGTGGYEQYF. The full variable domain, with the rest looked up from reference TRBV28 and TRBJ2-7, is DVKVTQSSRYLVKRTGEKVFLECVQDMDHENMFWYRQDPGLGLRLIYFSYDVKMKEKGDIPEGYSVSREKKERFSLILESASTNQTSMYLCASSTGTGGYEQYFGPGTRLTVT.

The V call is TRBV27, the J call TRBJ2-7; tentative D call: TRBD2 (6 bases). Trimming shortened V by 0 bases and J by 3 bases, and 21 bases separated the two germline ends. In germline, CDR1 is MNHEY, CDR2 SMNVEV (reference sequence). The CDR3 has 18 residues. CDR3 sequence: CASSLSHVISGPYYEQYF. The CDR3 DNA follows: TGTGCCAGCAGTTTATCGCATGTCATAAGCGGGCCATACTACGAGCAGTACTTC.

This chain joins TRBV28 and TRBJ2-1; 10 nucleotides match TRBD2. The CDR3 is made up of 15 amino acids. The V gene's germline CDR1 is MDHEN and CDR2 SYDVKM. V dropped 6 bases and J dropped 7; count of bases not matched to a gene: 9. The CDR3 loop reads CASRSGTSVANEQFF. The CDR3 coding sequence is TGTGCCAGCAGGTCCGGGACTAGCGTGGCAAATGAGCAGTTCTTC.

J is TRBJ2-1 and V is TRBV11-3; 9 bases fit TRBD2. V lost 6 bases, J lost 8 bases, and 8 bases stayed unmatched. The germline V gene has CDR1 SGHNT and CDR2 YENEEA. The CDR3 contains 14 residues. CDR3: CASSPRLAVDEQFF. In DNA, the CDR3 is TGTGCCAGCAGTCCTCGACTAGCGGTGGATGAGCAGTTCTTC. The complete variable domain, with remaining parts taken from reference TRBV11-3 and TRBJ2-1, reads EAGVVQSPRYKIIEKKQPVAFWCNPISGHNTLYWYLQNLGQGPELLIRYENEEAVDDSQLPKDRFSAERLKGVDSTLKIQPAELGDSAVYLCASSPRLAVDEQFFGPGTRLTVL.

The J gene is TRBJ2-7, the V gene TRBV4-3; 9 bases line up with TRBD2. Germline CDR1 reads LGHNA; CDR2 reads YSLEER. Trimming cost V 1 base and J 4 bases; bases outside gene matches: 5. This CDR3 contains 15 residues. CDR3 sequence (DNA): TGCGCCAGCAGCCAAGGGGTAGCGGGAGTTTACGAGCAGTACTTC. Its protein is CASSQGVAGVYEQYF.